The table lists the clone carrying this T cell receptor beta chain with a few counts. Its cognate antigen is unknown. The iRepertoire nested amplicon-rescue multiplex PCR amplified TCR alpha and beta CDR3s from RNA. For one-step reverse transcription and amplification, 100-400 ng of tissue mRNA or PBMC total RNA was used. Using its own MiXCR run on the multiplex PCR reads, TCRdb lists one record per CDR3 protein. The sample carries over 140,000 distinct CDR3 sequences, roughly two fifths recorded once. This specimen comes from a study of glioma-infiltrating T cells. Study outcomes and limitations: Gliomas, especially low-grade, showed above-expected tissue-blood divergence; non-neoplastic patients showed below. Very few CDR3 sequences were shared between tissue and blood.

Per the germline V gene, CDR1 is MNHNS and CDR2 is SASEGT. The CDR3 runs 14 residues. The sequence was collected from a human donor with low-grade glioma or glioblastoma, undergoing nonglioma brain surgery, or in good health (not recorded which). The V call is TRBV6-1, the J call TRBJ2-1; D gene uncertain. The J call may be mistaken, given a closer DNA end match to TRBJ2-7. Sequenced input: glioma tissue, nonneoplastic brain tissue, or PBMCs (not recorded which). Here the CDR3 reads CASSERGITYEQYF. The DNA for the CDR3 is TGTGCCAGCAGTGAACGAGGTATAACCTACGAGCAGTACTTC.